Listed below are T cell receptor beta chains from one sample, sequenced in a study of cytomegalovirus exposure and HLA in healthy donors. Profiling relied on immunoSEQ multiplex PCR, and the TCRdb table lists in-frame clones only, not all of them. The sample contains some 150,000 clones, roughly 71% of which appear only once. Sequencing was carried out using PBMCs. The source of these receptors is a woman aged 40 to 50 in good health and CMV-seronegative. Both conserved end residues are part of each CDR3. A D gene is named only where the DNA matches it firmly. Expanded clones get a size class; other rows say once, few or many, or leave the size out.

len	abundance	v_gene	d_gene	j_gene	CDR3aa	CDR3nt
14	.	TRBV6-1	TRBD2	TRBJ2-5	CASSEQLAGKTQYF	TGTGCCAGCAGTGAACAACTAGCGGGGAAGACCCAGTACTTC
16	.	TRBV2	TRBD1	TRBJ2-4	CASSNRGRGAKNIQYF	TGTGCCAGCAGCAACAGGGGACGAGGGGCCAAAAACATTCAGTACTTC
13	.	TRBV7-9	.	TRBJ1-1	CASSLDSNTEAFF	TGTGCCAGCAGCTTAGACAGTAACACTGAAGCTTTCTTT
15	.	TRBV28	.	TRBJ2-3	CASSSTRGLLDTQYF	TGTGCCAGCAGTTCGACGCGGGGTCTCCTGGATACGCAGTATTTT
17	once	TRBV6-1	.	TRBJ1-6	CASSDRQVTSYNSPLHF	TGTGCCAGCAGTGACCGGCAGGTTACCTCCTATAATTCACCCCTCCACTTT
15	.	TRBV7-3	TRBD2	TRBJ2-5	CASSLTGTSGETQYF	TGTGCCAGCAGCTTAACCGGGACTAGCGGGGAGACCCAGTACTTC
12	once	TRBV7-9	.	TRBJ1-1	CASEATAPEAFF	TGTGCCAGCGAAGCAACAGCTCCTGAAGCTTTCTTT
15	.	TRBV11-2	.	TRBJ2-7	CASSLDLEDSREQYF	TGTGCCAGCAGCTTAGATCTGGAGGACAGTCGGGAGCAGTACTTC
15	.	TRBV5-1	.	TRBJ2-5	CASSRSLGVEETQYF	TGCGCCAGCAGCCGAAGTCTAGGGGTTGAAGAGACCCAGTACTTC
16	.	TRBV10-2	.	TRBJ1-2	CASSESEGSVSYGYTF	TGCGCCAGCAGTGAGTCGGAGGGGAGCGTGAGCTATGGCTACACCTTC
15	.	TRBV6-5	TRBD1	TRBJ1-1	CASRSRDRGHTEAFF	TGTGCCAGCAGATCCAGAGACAGGGGGCACACTGAAGCTTTCTTT
18	.	TRBV2	.	TRBJ2-1	CASSDDYPRGAALREQFF	TGTGCCAGCAGTGACGACTATCCCAGGGGTGCGGCTCTTCGCGAGCAGTTCTTC
14	.	TRBV5-5	.	TRBJ1-5	CASSYEHSNQPQHF	TGTGCCAGCAGTTATGAACATAGCAATCAGCCCCAGCATTTT
15	.	TRBV6-1	TRBD2	TRBJ2-3	CASKPGLGFTDTQYF	TGTGCCAGCAAACCGGGACTAGGTTTTACAGATACGCAGTATTTT
16	.	TRBV2	.	TRBJ2-1	CASSDRGSSSYNEQFF	TGTGCCAGCAGTGACCGTGGTTCGAGCTCCTACAATGAGCAGTTCTTC
16	.	TRBV2	.	TRBJ1-6	CASSARSTTINSPLHF	TGTGCCAGCAGTGCGCGAAGCACTACCATTAATTCACCCCTCCACTTT
13	.	TRBV6-5	.	TRBJ2-7	CASSRETGYEQYF	TGTGCCAGCAGTCGAGAGACGGGATACGAGCAGTACTTC
15	.	TRBV5-1	TRBD1	TRBJ2-2	CASSINTGESGELFF	TGCGCCAGCAGCATCAATACAGGGGAATCCGGGGAGCTGTTTTTT
14	.	TRBV5-1	.	TRBJ1-2	CASRPGHTNYGYTF	TGCGCCAGCAGGCCGGGACACACTAACTATGGCTACACCTTC
14	.	TRBV28	TRBD1	TRBJ1-4	CASNHQGALEKLFF	TGTGCCAGCAATCATCAGGGGGCTTTGGAAAAACTGTTTTTT
15	.	TRBV9	.	TRBJ2-7	CASSSRPGSSYEQYF	TGTGCCAGCAGCTCCCGTCCCGGTAGCTCCTACGAGCAGTACTTC
15	.	TRBV7-2	.	TRBJ1-5	CASSRAGEGNQPQHF	TGTGCCAGCAGCCGAGCCGGGGAAGGCAATCAGCCCCAGCATTTT
14	.	TRBV29-1	TRBD2	TRBJ2-7	CSVGGLAGFYEQYF	TGCAGCGTGGGGGGACTAGCGGGGTTCTACGAGCAGTACTTC
12	.	TRBV5-1	.	TRBJ2-5	CASRQGPETQYF	TGCGCCAGCAGACAGGGTCCTGAGACCCAGTACTTC
14	.	TRBV18	.	TRBJ2-5	CASSPFFLAETQYF	TGTGCCAGCTCACCATTCTTCCTAGCAGAGACCCAGTACTTC
13	.	TRBV29-1	TRBD2	TRBJ2-7	CSGKGGLGDEQYF	TGCAGTGGGAAGGGAGGGTTAGGAGACGAGCAGTACTTC
18	.	TRBV18	TRBD1	TRBJ2-7	CASSPRGTGRGRTYEQYF	TGTGCCAGCTCACCACGAGGGACAGGGAGAGGGAGGACGTACGAGCAGTACTTC
14	.	TRBV7-2	.	TRBJ1-1	CASSYRRGDTEAFF	TGTGCCAGCAGCTACAGACGGGGGGACACTGAAGCTTTCTTT